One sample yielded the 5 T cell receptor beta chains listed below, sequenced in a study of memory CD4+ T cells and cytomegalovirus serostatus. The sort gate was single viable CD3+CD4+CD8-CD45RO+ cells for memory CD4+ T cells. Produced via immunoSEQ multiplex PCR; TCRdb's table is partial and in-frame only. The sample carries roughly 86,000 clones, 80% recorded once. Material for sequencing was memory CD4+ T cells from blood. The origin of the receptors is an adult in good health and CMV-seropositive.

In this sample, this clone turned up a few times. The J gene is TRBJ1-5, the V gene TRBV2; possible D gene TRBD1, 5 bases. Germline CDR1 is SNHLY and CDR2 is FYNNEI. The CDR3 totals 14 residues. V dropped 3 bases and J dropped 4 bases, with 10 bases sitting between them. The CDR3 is CASSEYGGNQPQHF. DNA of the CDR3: TGTGCCAGCAGTGAGTATGGGGGGAATCAGCCCCAGCATTTT.

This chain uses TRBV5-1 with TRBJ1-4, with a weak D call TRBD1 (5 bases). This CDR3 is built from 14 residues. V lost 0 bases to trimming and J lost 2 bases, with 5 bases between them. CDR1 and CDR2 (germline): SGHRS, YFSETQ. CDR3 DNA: TGCGCCAGCAGCTTGGGACAGACTAATGAAAAACTGTTTTTT. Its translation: CASSLGQTNEKLFF.

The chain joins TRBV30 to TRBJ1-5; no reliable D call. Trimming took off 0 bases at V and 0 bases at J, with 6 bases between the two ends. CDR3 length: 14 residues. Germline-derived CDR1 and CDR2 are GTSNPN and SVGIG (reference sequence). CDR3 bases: TGTGCCTGGAGTGTACCTAGTAGCAATCAGCCCCAGCATTTT. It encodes CAWSVPSSNQPQHF. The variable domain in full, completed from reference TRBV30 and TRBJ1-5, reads SQTIHQWPATLVQPVGSPLSLECTVEGTSNPNLYWYRQAAGRGLQLLFYSVGIGQISSEVPQNLSASRPQDRQFILSSKKLLLSDSGFYLCAWSVPSSNQPQHFGDGTRLSIL.

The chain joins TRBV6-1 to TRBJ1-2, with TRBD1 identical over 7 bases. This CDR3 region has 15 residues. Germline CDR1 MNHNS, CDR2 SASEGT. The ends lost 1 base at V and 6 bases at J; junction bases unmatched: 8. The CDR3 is CASSEVLRGTNGYTF. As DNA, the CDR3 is TGTGCCAGCAGTGAAGTCCTCAGGGGGACAAATGGCTACACCTTC.

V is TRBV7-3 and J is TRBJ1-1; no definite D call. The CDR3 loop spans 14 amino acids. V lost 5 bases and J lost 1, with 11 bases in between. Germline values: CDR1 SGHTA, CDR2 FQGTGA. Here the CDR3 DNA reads TGTGCCAGCAGCCAAAGACAACCGAACACTGAAGCTTTCTTT. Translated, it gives CASSQRQPNTEAFF.